This T cell receptor (beta chain) was obtained from a study of T cells in Graves' hyperthyroidism and ophthalmopathy. Study-level results: Ophthalmopathy got predicted by the model a median 6.5 months before its onset.

V lost 4 bases to trimming and J lost 1 base, with 11 bases between them. CDR3 size: 16 residues. Germline-derived CDR1 and CDR2 are MDHEN and SYDVKM. Ophthalmopathy cases scored 3 or more on the Clinical Activity Score and 4 or more on NOSPECS grade, with duration below 3 months. This clonotype appeared a few times. Its antigen is as yet unknown. TCR beta CDR3 regions were amplified from RNA. First-round RT-PCR with HTBI primers amplified the TCR CDR3 region. Each CDR3 protein gets one entry after TCRdb re-called the multiplex PCR reads with MiXCR. The table shows 500,000 to 600,000 distinct CDR3 sequences, with just under 20% occurring only once.

The genes are TRBV28 and TRBJ2-6; no firm D call. The sequence came from a man aged 35 to 55 with Graves' ophthalmopathy. The specimen sequenced was blood. CDR3 amino acids: CASSSPSGSGANVLTF. In nucleotides, the CDR3 is TGTGCCAGCAGTTCGCCGTCCGGATCTGGGGCCAACGTCCTGACTTTC.